Following are 28 T cell receptor beta chains from one sample sequenced in a study of shared clonotypes between healthy human individuals. Sequencing was performed with immunoSEQ multiplex PCR; in TCRdb, only in-frame clones are kept and a portion is missing. The repertoire has about 680,000 clones, around 72% of them found once; the top ten carry around 1.8%. Material for sequencing was memory CD4+ T cells sorted from blood. Specified subset: CD45RA-negative fraction. These receptors all stem from a woman aged 30 to 39 in good health.

Turning to this clone: Other DNA sequences in this specimen translate into the identical CDR3. V gene TRBV6-1 combines with J gene TRBJ2-5; possibly TRBD2 for D (6 bases). The CDR3 spans 14 residues. The V gene lost 3 bases and the J gene lost 2 bases, with 10 bases spanning the gap. The germline V gene has CDR1 MNHNS and CDR2 SASEGT. CDR3 amino acids: CASSEVGGQETQYF. CDR3 bases: TGTGCCAGCAGTGAGGTGGGAGGACAAGAGACCCAGTACTTC.

The chain has TRBV5-1 and TRBJ2-7; 9 bases are shared with TRBD2. CDR1 is SGHRS and CDR2 is YFSETQ in the germline V gene. Trimming removed 4 bases from V and 7 bases from J; junction bases left unmatched: 12. CDR3 length: 15 amino acids. The CDR3 sequence is CASSPVAGVSKEQYF. The CDR3 DNA is TGCGCCAGCAGCCCGGTAGCGGGAGTGTCGAAGGAGCAGTACTTC.

This clone was seen a handful of times. The chain carries TRBV27 and TRBJ2-7; 10 bases map to TRBD1. The CDR3 is made up of 18 amino acids. The germline V gene has CDR1 MNHEY and CDR2 SMNVEV (reference sequence). V lost 4 bases and J lost 5; bases outside the gene matches: 17. CDR3 sequence reads: CASSSLKRSGTGEHEQYF. CDR3 bases: TGTGCCAGCAGTTCACTAAAAAGATCCGGGACAGGGGAGCACGAGCAGTACTTC.

The chain has TRBV27 and TRBJ2-3, with D possibly being TRBD1 (5 bases). The germline V gene has CDR1 MNHEY and CDR2 SMNVEV (reference sequence). The CDR3 contains 13 residues. Trimming left V 6 bases short and J 2 bases short, with 9 bases between. In nucleotides, the CDR3 is TGTGCCAGCAGGGACACAAACACAGATACGCAGTATTTT. Protein: CASRDTNTDTQYF.

This clone was found a few times. This rearrangement joins TRBV7-8 to TRBJ2-7; D is ambiguous. V was cut by 0 bases and J by 6 bases, with 12 bases left in between. The germline V gene encodes CDR1 SGHVS and CDR2 FQNEAQ. The CDR3 sequence is 14 residues long. The CDR3 nucleotides are TGTGCCAGCAGCTTAGCGCTTAAGTTGACCGAGCAGTACTTC. This codes for CASSLALKLTEQYF. Supplemented by reference TRBV7-8 and TRBJ2-7, the full variable domain reads GAGVSQSPRYKVAKRGQDVALRCDPISGHVSLFWYQQALGQGPEFLTYFQNEAQLDKSGLPSDRFFAERPEGSVSTLKIQRTQQEDSAVYLCASSLALKLTEQYFGPGTRLTVT.

This rearrangement joins TRBV28 to TRBJ2-2, with D perhaps matching TRBD1 (6 bases). Germline V CDR1 and CDR2: MDHEN, SYDVKM. Trimming took 7 bases from V and 3 from J, leaving 15 bases between them. CDR3 size: 15 residues. CDR3 region: CASTTGGRDTGELFF. CDR3 bases: TGTGCCAGCACCACTGGGGGCCGGGACACCGGGGAGCTGTTTTTT.

V and J are TRBV7-2 and TRBJ1-2, with TRBD1 as a possible D gene (5 bases). The CDR3 has 14 amino acids. Germline lookup yields CDR1 SGHTA and CDR2 FQGNSA. Trimming cost V 2 bases and J 2 bases, with 9 bases left between them. The CDR3 region is CASSLFEGNYGYTF. CDR3 DNA sequence: TGTGCCAGCAGCTTATTTGAGGGGAACTATGGCTACACCTTC.

DNA of the CDR3: TGTGCCAGCAGTTACTCAAGGGATCCTTCCTACGAGCAGTACTTC. This sequence encodes CASSYSRDPSYEQYF. This chain connects TRBV6-6 to TRBJ2-7; D is unclear. The CDR3 contains 15 residues. Trimming removed 0 bases from V and 1 base from J, with 10 bases in between. CDR1 and CDR2 (germline): MNHNY, SVGAGI (reference sequence).

This clone was observed a few times. This chain uses TRBV14 with TRBJ2-7, with D hard to call. The V gene's germline CDR1 is SGHDN and CDR2 FVKESK. This CDR3 contains 14 residues. The ends were cut back, 3 bases at V and 2 bases at J, with 11 bases in the middle. The chain's CDR3 is CASSQQSGPYEQYF. As DNA, the CDR3 is TGTGCCAGCAGCCAGCAATCGGGTCCCTACGAGCAGTACTTC.

J is TRBJ2-1 and V is TRBV9; 14 nucleotides align to TRBD2. This CDR3 is 17 amino acids long. V lost 0 bases and J lost 9; bases outside the gene matches: 8. Looked up from germline, CDR1 is SGDLS and CDR2 is YYNGEE. CDR3 sequence: CASSVGLAGGPYVEQFF. In DNA, the CDR3 is TGTGCCAGCAGCGTAGGACTAGCGGGAGGGCCTTACGTTGAGCAGTTCTTC. The variable domain in full, with the rest retrieved from reference TRBV9 and TRBJ2-1, is DSGVTQTPKHLITATGQRVTLRCSPRSGDLSVYWYQQSLDQGLQFLIQYYNGEERAKGNILERFSAQQFPDLHSELNLSSLELGDSALYFCASSVGLAGGPYVEQFFGPGTRLTVL.

This clone was seen repeatedly, ten times or more. The chain joins TRBV19 to TRBJ1-5; 8 nucleotides align to TRBD1. The germline gives CDR1 LNHDA, CDR2 SQIVND (reference sequence). Trimming at V came to 7 bases and at J to 7 bases, leaving 9 bases not matched to a gene. This CDR3 is 14 amino acids long. The CDR3, as DNA: TGTGCCAGTAAGACCGGGACAGGAGGGCAGCCCCAGCATTTT. This codes for CASKTGTGGQPQHF.

DNA of the CDR3: TGTGCCACCAGCAGAGTGCTCCCCCGGGGTCGGGGCGGAACCGGGGAGCTGTTTTTT. It encodes CATSRVLPRGRGGTGELFF. The chain couples TRBV15 to TRBJ2-2, with D perhaps given as TRBD1 or TRBD2 (5 bases each). CDR1 and CDR2 from the germline V gene are LNHNV and YYDKDF (reference sequence). The CDR3 consists of 19 residues. V lost 1 base, J lost 5 bases, and 23 bases lay in between.

A note on this clone: This likely stems from a read error, as it lies one base from a far larger clone. The same CDR3 also results from other DNA sequences found in this sample. The rearrangement uses TRBV11-2 and TRBJ2-5; 7 nucleotides align to TRBD2. Gene TRBJ2-7 matches the end of the DNA better, so the J call may be wrong. Germline V gene sequence: CDR1 SGHAT, CDR2 FQNNGV. This CDR3 comprises 14 residues. The CDR3 coding sequence is TGTGCCAGCAGCTTTCAGCGGGATTCCTACGAGCAGTACTTC. This translates into CASSFQRDSYEQYF.

The chain employs TRBV6-6 and TRBJ2-7; 7 bases line up with TRBD2. This CDR3 comprises 14 residues. The V and J ends lost 3 bases and 5 bases, in that order; junction bases with no gene match: 7. CDR1 is MNHNY and CDR2 is SVGAGI in the germline V gene (reference sequence). CDR3 residues: CASSYPGRSDEQYF. For the CDR3, the DNA is TGTGCCAGCAGTTATCCCGGGAGGAGCGACGAGCAGTACTTC.

The rearrangement joins TRBV7-9 to TRBJ2-3, with D perhaps being TRBD1 or TRBD2 (5 bases each). This CDR3 has 16 amino acids. Germline lookup yields CDR1 SEHNR and CDR2 FQNEAQ (reference sequence). V was trimmed by 2 bases and J by 5 bases, leaving 17 bases between them. The CDR3 bases are TGTGCCAGCAGCTTATTGATATCACTTGGGGGAGATACGCAGTATTTT. Encoded protein: CASSLLISLGGDTQYF.

The chain has TRBV6-1 and TRBJ2-7; the match to TRBD2 covers 13 bases. With V trimmed by 4 bases and J by 4 bases, 7 bases remained unmatched. The CDR3 length is 16 residues. CDR1 and CDR2 (germline): MNHNS, SASEGT. The CDR3 sequence: CASSATSGRVLYEQYF. CDR3 DNA: TGTGCCAGCAGTGCAACTAGCGGGAGGGTTTTATACGAGCAGTACTTC.

This clone came up a few times. This rearrangement joins TRBV2 to TRBJ1-2; D gene ambiguous. This CDR3 is 14 amino acids long. Germline V gene data show CDR1 as SNHLY and CDR2 as FYNNEI. V was shortened by 2 bases and J by 8 bases, with 15 bases between the two germline ends. CDR3 amino acids: CASSEKERARGYTF. The CDR3 nucleotides read TGTGCCAGCAGTGAAAAGGAGAGGGCCCGGGGCTACACCTTC. Variable domain in full (rest from reference TRBV2 and TRBJ1-2): EPEVTQTPSHQVTQMGQEVILRCVPISNHLYFYWYRQILGQKVEFLVSFYNNEISEKSEIFDDQFSVERPDGSNFTLKIRSTKLEDSAMYFCASSEKERARGYTFGSGTRLTVV.

This clone occurred many times. The rearrangement joins TRBV19 to TRBJ1-5; possible D gene TRBD1, 5 bases. Trimming pared 1 base from V and 1 base from J, leaving 8 bases between. CDR3 length: 15 amino acids. Germline loops: CDR1 LNHDA, CDR2 SQIVND (reference sequence). The CDR3 loop reads CASSIGGSSNQPQHF. DNA for the CDR3: TGTGCCAGTAGTATAGGGGGGAGCAGCAATCAGCCCCAGCATTTT.

This chain joins TRBV5-4 and TRBJ1-2; 12 bases agree with TRBD1. The germline gives CDR1 SGHNT, CDR2 YYREEE (reference sequence). The junction had 2 bases not matched to a gene; V was cut back by 5 bases and J by 0 bases. The CDR3 length is 15 residues. CDR3 residues: CASRGTGGTNYGYTF. Written as DNA, the CDR3 is TGTGCCAGCAGGGGGACAGGGGGCACTAACTATGGCTACACCTTC.

This chain's CDR3 is CASSLPLPGQGVNGYTF. CDR3 DNA sequence: TGTGCCAGCAGTCTCCCCCTCCCGGGACAGGGGGTAAATGGCTACACCTTC. V usage is TRBV28 and J usage is TRBJ1-2, with 11 bases identical to TRBD1. After removal of 5 bases from V and 6 bases from J, the junction contained 14 bases not matched to a gene. This CDR3 contains 17 residues. In germline, CDR1 is MDHEN, CDR2 SYDVKM.

This clone was seen repeatedly, ten times or more. The chain has TRBV6-1 and TRBJ2-5; no definite D call. The CDR3 has 13 amino acids. Germline V gene sequence: CDR1 MNHNS, CDR2 SASEGT. Trimming took off 3 bases at V and 3 bases at J, with 8 bases between the two ends. The CDR3 region is CASSEQKEETQYF. DNA for the CDR3: TGTGCCAGCAGTGAGCAGAAAGAAGAGACCCAGTACTTC.

On this clone itself: In the same sample, other DNA sequences code for this CDR3. The rearrangement links TRBV7-2 to TRBJ1-5; D perhaps matches TRBD1 (6 bases). The CDR3 is made up of 15 amino acids. V dropped 5 bases and J dropped 0 bases, with 11 bases sitting between them. CDR1 is SGHTA, CDR2 FQGNSA, per germline. The CDR3 DNA is TGTGCCAGCAGCCTGGACAGCCTTAGCAATCAGCCCCAGCATTTT. This translates into CASSLDSLSNQPQHF.

This clone has just a few counts. For the CDR3, the DNA is TGTGCGAGCCGGGGCCCGGGCTATGGGGGCAATCAGCCCCAGCATTTT. Protein product: CASRGPGYGGNQPQHF. The chain recombines TRBV19 with TRBJ1-5; a possible D gene is TRBD1 (5 bases). Germline V lookup: CDR1 LNHDA, CDR2 SQIVND (reference sequence). The CDR3 has 16 residues.

V is TRBV13 and J is TRBJ2-5; 9 bases fit TRBD2. CDR1 is PRHDT and CDR2 is FYEKMQ in the germline V gene (reference sequence). CDR3 length: 17 residues. Unmatched junction bases numbered 7, after V lost 2 bases and J lost 0 bases. Here the CDR3 reads CASSLISSGEYQETQYF. DNA for the CDR3: TGTGCCAGCAGCTTAATCTCTAGCGGGGAATACCAAGAGACCCAGTACTTC.

The chain links TRBV4-1 to TRBJ1-4; D is possibly TRBD1 (5 bases). The CDR3 length is 16 residues. V was trimmed by 1 base and J by 8 bases, leaving 17 bases between them. Looked up from germline, CDR1 is MGHRA and CDR2 is YSYEKL. The CDR3, as DNA: TGCGCCAGCAGCCAAGTGCCAGGGCTTAGTGAAGAAAAACTGTTTTTT. Its translation is CASSQVPGLSEEKLFF.

The chain carries TRBV5-6 and TRBJ2-2; 7 nucleotides line up with TRBD1. Germline lookup yields CDR1 SGHDT and CDR2 YYEEEE. The CDR3 sequence is 17 residues long. The V segment lost 3 bases and the J segment 0 bases; nucleotides outside the gene matches: 8. The CDR3 reads CASSYYLRGTNTGELFF. Here the CDR3 DNA reads TGTGCCAGCAGCTATTACCTCAGGGGGACGAACACCGGGGAGCTGTTTTTT.

The V gene is TRBV30, the J gene TRBJ2-1; tentative D call: TRBD2 (6 bases). The germline CDR1 and CDR2 sequences are GTSNPN and SVGIG (reference sequence). The CDR3 runs 17 residues. V dropped 2 bases and J dropped 0 bases, with 17 bases sitting between them. The CDR3 protein is CAWSLRSGLSSYNEQFF. Here the CDR3 DNA reads TGTGCCTGGAGTCTTCGAAGCGGACTAAGCTCCTACAATGAGCAGTTCTTC.

V and J are TRBV19 and TRBJ1-4; no reliable D call. The ends were cut back, 3 bases at V and 4 bases at J, with 12 bases in the middle. CDR1 is LNHDA and CDR2 is SQIVND in the germline V gene (reference sequence). This CDR3 has 15 residues. This CDR3 reads CASSMPGRGNEKLFF. The CDR3 DNA reads TGTGCCAGTAGTATGCCCGGCAGAGGTAATGAAAAACTGTTTTTT.